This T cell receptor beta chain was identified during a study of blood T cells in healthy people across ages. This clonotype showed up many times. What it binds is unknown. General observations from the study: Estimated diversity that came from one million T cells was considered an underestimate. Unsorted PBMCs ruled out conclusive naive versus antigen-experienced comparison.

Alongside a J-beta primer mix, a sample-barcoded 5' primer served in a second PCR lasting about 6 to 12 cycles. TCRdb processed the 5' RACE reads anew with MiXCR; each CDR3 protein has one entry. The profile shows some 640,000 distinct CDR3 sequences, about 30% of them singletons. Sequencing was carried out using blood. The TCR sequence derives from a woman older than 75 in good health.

CDR3 region: CASSYRSGLRAYTEAFF. The DNA of the CDR3 is TGTGCCAGCAGTTACAGGAGTGGCCTGAGGGCCTACACTGAAGCTTTCTTT. The chain couples TRBV6-2 or TRBV6-3 to TRBJ1-1; D is unclear. The CDR3 is 17 amino acids. Germline V gene sequence: CDR1 MNHEY, CDR2 SVGEGT. Trimming removed 2 bases from V and 3 bases from J, with 19 bases in between.